This T cell receptor beta chain stems from a study of blood T cell repertoires in COVID-19. Germline CDR1 reads SSHAT; CDR2 reads FNYEAQ (reference sequence). Deletions cut 1 base from V and 2 bases from J, with 11 bases between. The length of the CDR3 is 16 residues. TCRdb's table, derived via immunoSEQ multiplex PCR, lists solely in-frame clones and lacks some. This table holds approximately 80,000 clones, roughly 90% found once. Sequenced: peripheral blood. This chain joins TRBV7-7 and TRBJ2-2, with a possible D match to TRBD2 (6 bases). The TCR originated in a human donor in a cohort sampled during active COVID-19. In nucleotides, the CDR3 is TGTGCCAGCAGCTTAGAAGCGGGTGAAAACACCGGGGAGCTGTTTTTT. It is translated as CASSLEAGENTGELFF.